One sample yielded the 18 T cell receptor beta chains listed below, sequenced in a study of identifying expanded T cells in peripheral blood. Method: immunoSEQ multiplex PCR; TCRdb's copy keeps in-frame clones and lacks some. The repertoire includes about 100,000 clones, 75% to 90% of them detected once, and approximately 5.7% sits in the top ten. The sequencing sample was made of blood. The receptors come from a person between 18 and 75 years old in good health.

This chain connects TRBV15 to TRBJ1-5; no definite D call. The ends were cut back, 1 base at V and 10 bases at J, with 14 bases in the middle. From germline, CDR1 is LNHNV and CDR2 YYDKDF (reference sequence). The length of the CDR3 is 14 residues. The CDR3 reads CATSRVETAGPQHF. DNA for the CDR3: TGTGCCACCAGCAGAGTGGAGACGGCGGGCCCCCAGCATTTT. The full variable domain, completed using reference TRBV15 and TRBJ1-5, is DAMVIQNPRYQVTQFGKPVTLSCSQTLNHNVMYWYQQKSSQAPKLLFHYYDKDFNNEADTPDNFQSRRPNTSFCFLDIRSPGLGDTAMYLCATSRVETAGPQHFGDGTRLSIL.

The chain recombines TRBV6-5 with TRBJ2-7, with no clear D. Germline CDR1 is MNHEY and CDR2 is SVGAGI. V lost 2 bases and J 3 bases, leaving 11 bases between the germline ends. The CDR3 spans 14 residues. CDR3 nucleotide sequence: TGTGCCAGCAGTTACCTGGGTCGCGGCTACGAGCAGTACTTC. Its protein is CASSYLGRGYEQYF.

This chain connects TRBV9 to TRBJ1-1; no clear D. There are 13 residues in the CDR3. Germline loops: CDR1 SGDLS, CDR2 YYNGEE. The V end lost 4 bases, the J end lost 3 bases, and 10 bases lay between the germline ends. CDR3 nucleotide sequence: TGTGCCAGCAGCCCTGACACATACACTGAAGCTTTCTTT. It specifies CASSPDTYTEAFF.

The chain combines TRBV25-1 with TRBJ1-2; weak D call: TRBD1 (5 bases). Germline-derived CDR1 and CDR2 are MGHDK and SYGVNS. This CDR3 region has 13 residues. Trimming cost V 3 bases and J 4 bases, with 9 bases left between them. The chain's CDR3 is CASSDPQGYGYTF. For the CDR3, the DNA is TGTGCCAGCAGTGACCCTCAGGGCTATGGCTACACCTTC.

V gene TRBV29-1 combines with J gene TRBJ1-1; D remains ambiguous. Trimming took 7 bases from V and 1 from J, leaving 10 bases between them. Germline lookup yields CDR1 SQVTM and CDR2 ANQGSEA. This CDR3 spans 12 amino acids. The CDR3 spells CSAAVKNTEAFF. The CDR3 nucleotides are TGCAGCGCCGCAGTTAAGAACACTGAAGCTTTCTTT.

The rearrangement links TRBV5-4 to TRBJ2-2; no clear D gene. This CDR3 is 13 amino acids long. Germline V gene data show CDR1 as SGHNT and CDR2 as YYREEE (reference sequence). The DNA for the CDR3 is TGTGTCTGTCGGACGGTGAACACCGGGGAGCTGTTTTTT. Protein: CVCRTVNTGELFF.

The chain has TRBV5-6 and TRBJ2-7, with 7 bases lining up with TRBD1. Per the germline V gene, CDR1 is SGHDT and CDR2 is YYEEEE. This CDR3 has 13 amino acids. Trimming took 4 bases from V and 3 from J; bases not matched to a gene: 4. In nucleotides, the CDR3 is TGTGCCAGCAGCGTTCGGGACAGCTACGAGCAGTACTTC. Its protein is CASSVRDSYEQYF.

V usage is TRBV30 and J usage is TRBJ1-5; D gene uncertain. This CDR3 is 13 amino acids long. The germline V gene encodes CDR1 GTSNPN and CDR2 SVGIG (reference sequence). Trimming pared 0 bases from V and 5 bases from J, leaving 8 bases between. Here the CDR3 DNA reads TGTGCCTGGAGTGTACGTTCCGATCAGCCCCAGCATTTT. Translating it yields CAWSVRSDQPQHF.

This chain links TRBV7-3 with TRBJ1-1, with D tentatively TRBD1 (6 bases). This CDR3 spans 16 amino acids. Trimming cost V 0 bases and J 0 bases, with 11 bases left between them. The germline gives CDR1 SGHTA, CDR2 FQGTGA. DNA of the CDR3: TGTGCCAGCAGCTTAACCAGGGACACTTTGAACACTGAAGCTTTCTTT. It is translated as CASSLTRDTLNTEAFF.

V is TRBV7-9 and J is TRBJ1-6; D perhaps matches TRBD1 (5 bases). Between the trimmed V and J ends, which lost 1 base and 5 bases, there was a span of 6 bases. This CDR3 contains 14 residues. The germline V gene has CDR1 SEHNR and CDR2 FQNEAQ (reference sequence). DNA of the CDR3: TGTGCCAGCAGCTTAGAGGGGAATAATTCACCCCTCCACTTT. Protein sequence: CASSLEGNNSPLHF.

This clone showed up just a few times. The J gene is TRBJ2-5, the V gene TRBV5-6; 8 bases match TRBD2. The CDR3 is 16 amino acids. The germline V gene encodes CDR1 SGHDT and CDR2 YYEEEE. The ends lost 0 bases at V and 1 base at J; junction bases unmatched: 5. This CDR3 is CASSLGGGGLQETQYF. The CDR3 DNA reads as TGTGCCAGCAGCTTGGGCGGCGGGGGGCTCCAAGAGACCCAGTACTTC.

The rearrangement uses TRBV11-3 and TRBJ1-1, with a weak D call TRBD1 (6 bases). The germline V and J ends were trimmed by 0 bases and 2 bases, with 16 bases remaining between them. CDR1 is SGHNT, CDR2 YENEEA, per germline. The CDR3 extends over 17 amino acids. CDR3 in DNA: TGTGCCAGCAGCTTAGATCGAGCGGACAGACTTAACACTGAAGCTTTCTTT. Translation gives CASSLDRADRLNTEAFF.

The chain links TRBV6-1 to TRBJ1-5; a weak D match, TRBD1 (6 bases). V lost 7 bases and J 7 bases, leaving 20 bases between the germline ends. The CDR3 runs 15 residues. Germline CDR1 is MNHNS and CDR2 is SASEGT. CDR3 nucleotide sequence: TGTGCCAGCAACTTGGAACAGGGTATGGAGCAGCCCCAGCATTTT. Translated: CASNLEQGMEQPQHF.

The genes are TRBV18 and TRBJ2-1; D is possibly TRBD2 (6 bases). The CDR3 length is 15 residues. Germline assignment: CDR1 KGHSH and CDR2 LQKENI. Trimming removed 0 bases at V and 5 bases at J, with 11 bases between. The CDR3 sequence: CASSPPTRTNNEQFF. In DNA form, the CDR3 reads TGTGCCAGCTCACCACCGACTAGGACTAACAATGAGCAGTTCTTC.

This chain links TRBV4-1 with TRBJ2-7; 10 nucleotides agree with TRBD2. Trimming took 6 bases from V and 1 from J; bases not matched to a gene: 3. The CDR3 totals 14 residues. Germline CDR1 MGHRA, CDR2 YSYEKL. The CDR3 sequence: CASRTSGPSYEQYF. The CDR3 DNA follows: TGCGCCAGCAGGACTAGCGGGCCTTCCTACGAGCAGTACTTC.

V and J are TRBV4-1 and TRBJ1-5; tentative D call: TRBD1 (5 bases). Trimming removed 1 base at V and 7 bases at J, with 14 bases between. The CDR3 is 15 amino acids. Looked up from germline, CDR1 is MGHRA and CDR2 is YSYEKL. CDR3 residues: CASSQGRNAGQPQHF. CDR3 coding DNA: TGCGCCAGCAGCCAAGGCAGAAACGCAGGGCAGCCCCAGCATTTT.

The chain combines TRBV12-5 with TRBJ1-5; D unclear. The CDR3 runs to 13 residues. The germline V gene encodes CDR1 LGHNT and CDR2 FRNRAP. Trimming pared 1 base from V and 7 bases from J, leaving 8 bases between. DNA of the CDR3: TGTGCTAGTGGTTTGGGCAACTTACAGCCCCAGCATTTT. The encoded protein is CASGLGNLQPQHF.

Here the CDR3 reads CASSERTSFAIYEQYF. The CDR3, as DNA: TGTGCCAGCAGCGAAAGGACTAGTTTTGCGATCTACGAGCAGTACTTC. The chain uses TRBV6-1 and TRBJ2-7; 7 nucleotides match TRBD2. The CDR3 has 16 amino acids. In germline, CDR1 is MNHNS, CDR2 SASEGT. V gave up 6 bases and J gave up 3 bases; unmatched junction bases: 14.